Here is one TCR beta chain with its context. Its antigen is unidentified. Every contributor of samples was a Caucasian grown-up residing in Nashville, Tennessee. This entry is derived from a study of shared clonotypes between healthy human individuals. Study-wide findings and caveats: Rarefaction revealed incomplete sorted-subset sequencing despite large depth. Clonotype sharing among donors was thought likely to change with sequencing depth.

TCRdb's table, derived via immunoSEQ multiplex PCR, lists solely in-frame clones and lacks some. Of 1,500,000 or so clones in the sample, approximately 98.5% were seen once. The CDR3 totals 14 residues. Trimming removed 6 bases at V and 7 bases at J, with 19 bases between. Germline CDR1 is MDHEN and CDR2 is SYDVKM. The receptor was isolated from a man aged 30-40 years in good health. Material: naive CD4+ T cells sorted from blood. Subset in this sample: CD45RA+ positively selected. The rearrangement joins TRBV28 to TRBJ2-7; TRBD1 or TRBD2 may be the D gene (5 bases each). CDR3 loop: CASSSWDGGSEQYF. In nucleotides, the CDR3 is TGTGCCAGCAGCTCATGGGACGGAGGATCAGAGCAGTACTTC. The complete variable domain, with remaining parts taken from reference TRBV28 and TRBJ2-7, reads DVKVTQSSRYLVKRTGEKVFLECVQDMDHENMFWYRQDPGLGLRLIYFSYDVKMKEKGDIPEGYSVSREKKERFSLILESASTNQTSMYLCASSSWDGGSEQYFGPGTRLTVT.